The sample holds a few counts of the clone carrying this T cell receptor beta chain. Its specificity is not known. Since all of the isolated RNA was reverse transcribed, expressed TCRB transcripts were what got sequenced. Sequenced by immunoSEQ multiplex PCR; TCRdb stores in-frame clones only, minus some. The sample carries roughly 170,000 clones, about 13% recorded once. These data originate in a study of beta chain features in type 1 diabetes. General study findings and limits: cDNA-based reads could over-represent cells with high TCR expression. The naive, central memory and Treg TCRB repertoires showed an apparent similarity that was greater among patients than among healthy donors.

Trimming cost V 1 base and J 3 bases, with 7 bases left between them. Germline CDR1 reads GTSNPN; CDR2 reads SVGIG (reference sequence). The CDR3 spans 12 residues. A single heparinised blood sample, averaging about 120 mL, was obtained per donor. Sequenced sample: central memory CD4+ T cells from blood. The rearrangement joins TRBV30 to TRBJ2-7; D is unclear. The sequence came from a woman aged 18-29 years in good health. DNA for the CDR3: TGTGCCTGGAGTGCGGTCCTCTACGAGCAGTACTTC. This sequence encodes CAWSAVLYEQYF. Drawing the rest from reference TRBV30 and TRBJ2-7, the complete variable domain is SQTIHQWPATLVQPVGSPLSLECTVEGTSNPNLYWYRQAAGRGLQLLFYSVGIGQISSEVPQNLSASRPQDRQFILSSKKLLLSDSGFYLCAWSAVLYEQYFGPGTRLTVT.